What follows are 28 T cell receptor beta chains derived from one specimen sequenced in a study of cytomegalovirus exposure and HLA in healthy donors. PCR involved 60 Vbeta and 13 Jbeta primers. TCRdb's table, derived via immunoSEQ multiplex PCR, lists solely in-frame clones and lacks some. The sample has about 160,000 clones, around 84% seen once. Material for sequencing was PBMCs. The receptors stem from a man between 18 and 35 years old in good health and CMV-seropositive.

The chain recombines TRBV11-2 with TRBJ1-1; 7 positions match TRBD1. From germline, CDR1 is SGHAT and CDR2 FQNNGV. V lost 5 bases and J lost 2; bases outside the gene matches: 8. The CDR3 runs to 15 residues. The chain's CDR3 is CASSLRGGFNTEAFF. In nucleotides, the CDR3 is TGTGCCAGCAGCCTCAGAGGGGGCTTCAACACTGAAGCTTTCTTT.

The rearrangement uses TRBV30 and TRBJ1-2; 8 bases agree with TRBD1. This CDR3 has 16 amino acids. Germline CDR1 is GTSNPN and CDR2 is SVGIG (reference sequence). Trimming cost V 4 bases and J 1 base; bases outside gene matches: 11. CDR3 loop: CAWKGQGAPVNYGYTF. The CDR3 DNA reads as TGTGCCTGGAAAGGGCAGGGGGCCCCTGTTAACTATGGCTACACCTTC.

The chain uses TRBV6-1 and TRBJ1-5, with 11 bases lining up with TRBD1. V lost 4 bases and J lost 7; bases outside the gene matches: 3. This CDR3 region has 14 residues. CDR1 MNHNS and CDR2 SASEGT come from the germline V gene. The CDR3 DNA sequence: TGTGCCAGCAGTGTGGGACAGGGGGGACAGCCCCAGCATTTT. This gives the protein CASSVGQGGQPQHF.

The chain is built from TRBV9 and TRBJ2-7; TRBD2 is a possible D gene (6 bases). Trimming took 0 bases from V and 0 from J, leaving 7 bases between them. Germline V gene sequence: CDR1 SGDLS, CDR2 YYNGEE. The CDR3 runs 14 residues. The CDR3 DNA reads as TGTGCCAGCAGCGTAGCGGAGGGCTCCTACGAGCAGTACTTC. Protein product: CASSVAEGSYEQYF.

V gene TRBV9 combines with J gene TRBJ2-7; possible D gene TRBD2, 6 bases. Germline values: CDR1 SGDLS, CDR2 YYNGEE. This CDR3 is 15 amino acids long. Between the trimmed V and J ends, which lost 4 bases and 0 bases, there was a span of 14 bases. The CDR3: CASSPRDLSSYEQYF. The DNA of the CDR3 is TGTGCCAGCAGCCCTCGGGACTTAAGCTCCTACGAGCAGTACTTC.

The chain recombines TRBV18 with TRBJ1-5; D is unclear. V was cut by 6 bases and J by 3 bases, with 9 bases left in between. Germline CDR1 is KGHSH and CDR2 is LQKENI. The CDR3 extends over 13 amino acids. The CDR3 is CASSPSPNQPQHF. CDR3 nucleotides: TGTGCCAGCTCCCCCAGTCCCAATCAGCCCCAGCATTTT.

This clone is a singleton in its sample. The chain is built from TRBV30 and TRBJ1-1; the D is unclear. The V end was cut by 3 bases, the J end by 0 bases, with 8 bases between. Germline CDR1 GTSNPN, CDR2 SVGIG (reference sequence). The CDR3 covers 13 residues. The CDR3 is CAWREGMNTEAFF. CDR3 in DNA: TGTGCCTGGAGGGAGGGAATGAACACTGAAGCTTTCTTT.

V usage is TRBV5-1 and J usage is TRBJ1-1, with 12 bases aligning to TRBD1. V dropped 5 bases and J dropped 5; count of bases not matched to a gene: 4. CDR3 length equals 14 residues. CDR1 and CDR2 from the germline V gene are SGHRS and YFSETQ. CDR3 amino acids: CASRGQGAVTEAFF. The CDR3 nucleotides are TGCGCCAGCAGGGGACAGGGGGCGGTTACTGAAGCTTTCTTT.

The chain joins TRBV15 to TRBJ2-7; weak D call: TRBD1 (5 bases). CDR1 is LNHNV, CDR2 YYDKDF, per germline (reference sequence). Trimming took 1 base from V and 0 from J, leaving 13 bases between them. The CDR3 runs 16 residues. CDR3 amino acids: CATSRGVTESSYEQYF. The CDR3 DNA reads TGTGCCACCAGCAGAGGGGTGACAGAGAGCTCCTACGAGCAGTACTTC.

The gene calls are TRBV7-6 and TRBJ2-7, with 8 bases matching TRBD2. Per the germline V gene, CDR1 is SGHVS and CDR2 is FNYEAQ. V trimming: 5 bases; J trimming: 5 bases; junction bases outside the gene matches: 5. This CDR3 is 13 amino acids long. This CDR3 is CASSRTSNNEQYF. CDR3 in DNA: TGTGCCAGCAGCCGGACTAGCAACAACGAGCAGTACTTC.

The J gene is TRBJ1-3, the V gene TRBV6-6, with 10 bases lining up with TRBD1. This CDR3 region has 16 residues. From germline, CDR1 is MNHNY and CDR2 SVGAGI (reference sequence). V dropped 5 bases and J dropped 2; count of bases not matched to a gene: 6. CDR3 region: CASSKWTGGPGNTIYF. The CDR3, as DNA: TGTGCCAGCAGTAAATGGACAGGGGGTCCTGGAAACACCATATATTTT.

The V call is TRBV6-4, the J call TRBJ2-1; D gene ambiguous. V lost 0 bases and J lost 8, with 17 bases in between. CDR1 is MRHNA and CDR2 is SNTAGT in the germline V gene. CDR3 length: 16 amino acids. The CDR3 protein is CASSDSRTTSADEQFF. The CDR3 DNA reads as TGTGCCAGCAGTGACTCCAGAACTACTTCGGCGGATGAGCAGTTCTTC.

The chain joins TRBV7-2 to TRBJ2-3; D might be TRBD2 (7 bases). The CDR3 contains 15 residues. Trimming stripped 5 bases from V and 4 bases from J, with 16 bases between. The V gene's germline CDR1 is SGHTA and CDR2 FQGNSA. The CDR3 nucleotides read TGTGCCAGCAGCCCCTCCCCGGGGGGCGCAGATACGCAGTATTTT. It encodes CASSPSPGGADTQYF.

This chain connects TRBV7-2 to TRBJ1-2, with 7 bases identical to TRBD1. Trimming removed 5 bases from V and 2 bases from J; junction bases left unmatched: 8. The CDR3 length is 15 residues. Germline-derived CDR1 and CDR2 are SGHTA and FQGNSA. CDR3 protein: CASSPMDRPNYGYTF. The CDR3 DNA sequence: TGTGCCAGCAGCCCGATGGACAGGCCGAACTATGGCTACACCTTC.

The J gene is TRBJ2-2, the V gene TRBV11-2; 9 bases agree with TRBD2. Looked up from germline, CDR1 is SGHAT and CDR2 is FQNNGV. Unmatched junction bases numbered 12, after V lost 3 bases and J lost 7 bases. The CDR3 has 17 residues. The chain's CDR3 is CASSLASSGGIRGELFF. As DNA, the CDR3 is TGTGCCAGCAGCTTGGCTTCGAGCGGGGGGATCCGCGGGGAGCTGTTTTTT.

Of note for this clone: Mismatch with germline at one junction end may stem from a read error. The rearrangement links TRBV2 to TRBJ2-6; 7 nucleotides line up with TRBD2. CDR1 SNHLY and CDR2 FYNNEI come from the germline V gene. The CDR3 runs to 16 residues. The CDR3 spells CASLNWGGVGANGLTF. The CDR3 DNA reads as TGTGCCAGCCTAAATTGGGGAGGGGTTGGGGCCAACGGCCTGACTTTC.

A single count supports this clone. This chain links TRBV7-9 with TRBJ1-4; TRBD1 matches 7 bases. CDR3 length: 16 amino acids. V trimming: 4 bases; J trimming: 4 bases; junction bases outside the gene matches: 9. Germline V CDR1 and CDR2: SEHNR, FQNEAQ (reference sequence). The CDR3 region has the DNA TGTGCCAGCAGCTCTTCGAGGGGACAGAGTAATGAAAAACTGTTTTTT. This codes for CASSSSRGQSNEKLFF. Variable domain in full (rest from reference TRBV7-9 and TRBJ1-4): DTGVSQNPRHKITKRGQNVTFRCDPISEHNRLYWYRQTLGQGPEFLTYFQNEAQLEKSRLLSDRFSAERPKGSFSTLEIQRTEQGDSAMYLCASSSSRGQSNEKLFFGSGTQLSVL.

The chain recombines TRBV15 with TRBJ1-5; D remains unclear. Germline V CDR1 and CDR2: LNHNV, YYDKDF (reference sequence). Between the trimmed V and J ends, which lost 1 base and 1 base, there was a span of 5 bases. This CDR3 spans 14 amino acids. For the CDR3, the DNA is TGTGCCACCAGCAGAGTAGAAAGCAATCAGCCCCAGCATTTT. Translated: CATSRVESNQPQHF.

The chain links TRBV4-3 to TRBJ2-2; 7 bases agree with TRBD2. CDR3 size: 16 residues. The V gene end was trimmed by 0 bases and the J gene end by 0 bases; junction bases not matched to a gene: 1. Germline values: CDR1 LGHNA, CDR2 YSLEER. CDR3 nucleotides: TGCGCCAGCAGCCAAGAGGGGGGGGCGAACACCGGGGAGCTGTTTTTT. This encodes CASSQEGGANTGELFF.

The CDR3 sequence: CASSKGRSSGNTIYF. The CDR3 bases are TGTGCCAGCAGCAAAGGCCGCAGCTCTGGAAACACCATATATTTT. The chain couples TRBV21-1 to TRBJ1-3; the listed D gene, TRBD1, was not tested against the DNA. TRBV21-1 counts as a pseudogene. This CDR3 is 15 amino acids long.

CDR3 sequence (DNA): TGTGCCAGCAGCGGGCGGGACAGGGGGTACATGAACACTGAAGCTTTCTTT. This sequence encodes CASSGRDRGYMNTEAFF. The rearrangement joins TRBV7-2 to TRBJ1-1; 11 bases fit TRBD1. This CDR3 spans 17 amino acids. Germline CDR1 SGHTA, CDR2 FQGNSA. V was pared by 5 bases and J by 0 bases, with 8 bases of the junction left unmatched.

The chain is built from TRBV7-2 and TRBJ1-2; D is ambiguous. The germline V gene encodes CDR1 SGHTA and CDR2 FQGNSA. This CDR3 is 15 amino acids long. The V and J ends lost 2 bases and 4 bases respectively, with 14 bases between them. The CDR3 DNA is TGTGCCAGCAGCTTAAGTTCGGTCCTTCGCTATGGCTACACCTTC. This encodes CASSLSSVLRYGYTF.

The rearrangement links TRBV27 to TRBJ1-2; perhaps TRBD1 as D (6 bases). The CDR3 length is 14 residues. CDR1 and CDR2 from the germline V gene are MNHEY and SMNVEV (reference sequence). Trimming took off 4 bases at V and 8 bases at J, with 17 bases between the two ends. CDR3 amino acids: CASSSGQGFWGYTF. The DNA for the CDR3 is TGTGCCAGCAGTTCTGGTCAGGGGTTTTGGGGCTACACCTTC.

The chain's CDR3 is CSVLNHPGETQYF. The CDR3 bases are TGCAGCGTTTTGAACCATCCCGGGGAGACCCAGTACTTC. The V call is TRBV29-1, the J call TRBJ2-5; no clear D. Germline assignment: CDR1 SQVTM and CDR2 ANQGSEA. Trimming pared 5 bases from V and 5 bases from J, leaving 15 bases between. The CDR3 length is 13 residues.

J is TRBJ2-7 and V is TRBV5-1; TRBD1 matches at 8 bases. The CDR3 loop spans 17 amino acids. Trimming took 4 bases from V and 4 from J; bases not matched to a gene: 16. Looked up from germline, CDR1 is SGHRS and CDR2 is YFSETQ. CDR3 protein: CASSEGSGTGKGYEQYF. Written as DNA, the CDR3 is TGCGCCAGCAGCGAGGGGTCTGGGACAGGTAAAGGGTACGAGCAGTACTTC.

This clone was observed a single time. The V and J genes are TRBV18 and TRBJ1-5; TRBD1 is a possible D gene (5 bases). The V end was cut by 0 bases, the J end by 5 bases, with 8 bases between. The length of the CDR3 is 14 residues. The germline V gene encodes CDR1 KGHSH and CDR2 LQKENI. In DNA form, the CDR3 reads TGTGCCAGCTCACCACCAGGGGTACATCAGCCCCAGCATTTT. It codes for CASSPPGVHQPQHF.

This clone was recorded only once. This sequence joins TRBV19 and TRBJ1-6, with TRBD1 identical over 11 bases. CDR3 length equals 15 residues. V trimming: 5 bases; J trimming: 9 bases; junction bases outside the gene matches: 6. CDR1 and CDR2 from the germline V gene are LNHDA and SQIVND (reference sequence). The CDR3 DNA reads TGTGCCAGTAGTGGGGGACAGGGGGTTCGTTCACCCCTCCACTTT. It codes for CASSGGQGVRSPLHF. Full variable domain (rest looked up from reference TRBV19 and TRBJ1-6): DGGITQSPKYLFRKEGQNVTLSCEQNLNHDAMYWYRQDPGQGLRLIYYSQIVNDFQKGDIAEGYSVSREKKESFPLTVTSAQKNPTAFYLCASSGGQGVRSPLHFGNGTRLTVT.

The rearrangement joins TRBV5-6 to TRBJ1-2; 9 bases are a match to TRBD1. This CDR3 contains 12 residues. Germline V gives CDR1 SGHDT, CDR2 YYEEEE. V shed 6 bases, J shed 5 bases, and the junction held 2 bases outside the gene matches. The DNA for the CDR3 is TGTGCCAGCATCGGACAGGGGTATGGCTACACCTTC. Encoded protein: CASIGQGYGYTF. The full variable domain, in which reference TRBV5-6 and TRBJ1-2 provide the parts outside the CDR3, is DAGVTQSPTHLIKTRGQQVTLRCSPKSGHDTVSWYQQALGQGPQFIFQYYEEEERQRGNFPDRFSGHQFPNYSSELNVNALLLGDSALYLCASIGQGYGYTFGSGTRLTVV.